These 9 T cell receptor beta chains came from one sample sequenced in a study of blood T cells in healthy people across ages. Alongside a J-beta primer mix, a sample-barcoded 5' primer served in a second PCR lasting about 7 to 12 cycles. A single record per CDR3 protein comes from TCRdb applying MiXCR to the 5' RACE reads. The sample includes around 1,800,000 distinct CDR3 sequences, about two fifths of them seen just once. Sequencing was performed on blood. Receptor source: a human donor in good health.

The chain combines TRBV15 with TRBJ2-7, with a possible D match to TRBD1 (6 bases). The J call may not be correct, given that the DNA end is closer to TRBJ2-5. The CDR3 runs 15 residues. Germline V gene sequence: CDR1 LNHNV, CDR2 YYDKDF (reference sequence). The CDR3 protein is CATSRYAGDRETQYF. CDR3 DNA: TGTGCCACCAGCAGATACGCAGGGGACCGGGAGACCCAGTACTTC.

The CDR3 coding sequence is TGTGCCAGCACCTCCCAGGCGGGGGGCGACTACGAGCAGTACTTC. This encodes CASTSQAGGDYEQYF. The V and J genes are TRBV7-9 and TRBJ2-7; TRBD2 matches at 8 bases. The V and J ends lost 7 bases and 3 bases, in that order; junction bases with no gene match: 11. The CDR3 totals 15 residues. The germline V gene has CDR1 SEHNR and CDR2 FQNEAQ (reference sequence).

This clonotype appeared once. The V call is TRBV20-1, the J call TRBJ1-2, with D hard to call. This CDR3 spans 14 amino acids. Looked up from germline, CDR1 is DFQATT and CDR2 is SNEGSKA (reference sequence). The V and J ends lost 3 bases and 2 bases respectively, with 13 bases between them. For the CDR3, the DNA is TGCAGTGCTAGTTACATCGGTGAGAACTATGGCTACACCTTC. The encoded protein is CSASYIGENYGYTF.

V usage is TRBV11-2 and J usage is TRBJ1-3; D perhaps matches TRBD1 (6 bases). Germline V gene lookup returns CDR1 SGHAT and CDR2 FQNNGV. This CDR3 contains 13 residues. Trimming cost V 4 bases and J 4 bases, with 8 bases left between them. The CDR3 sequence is CASSSDRGNTIYF. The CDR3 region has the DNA TGTGCCAGCAGCTCCGACAGGGGAAACACCATATATTTT.

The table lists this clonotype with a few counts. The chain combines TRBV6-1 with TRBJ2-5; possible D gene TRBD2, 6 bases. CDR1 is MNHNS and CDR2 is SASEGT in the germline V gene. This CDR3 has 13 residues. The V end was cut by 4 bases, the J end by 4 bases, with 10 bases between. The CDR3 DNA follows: TGTGCCAGCAGTGGACTAGTATCAGAGACCCAGTACTTC. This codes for CASSGLVSETQYF.

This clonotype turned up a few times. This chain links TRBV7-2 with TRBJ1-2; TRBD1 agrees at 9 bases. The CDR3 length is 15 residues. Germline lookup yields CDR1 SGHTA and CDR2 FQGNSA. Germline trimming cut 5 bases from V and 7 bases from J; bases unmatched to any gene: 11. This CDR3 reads CASSPAGTGSSGYTF. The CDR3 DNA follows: TGTGCCAGCAGCCCAGCCGGGACAGGGTCTTCTGGCTACACCTTC.

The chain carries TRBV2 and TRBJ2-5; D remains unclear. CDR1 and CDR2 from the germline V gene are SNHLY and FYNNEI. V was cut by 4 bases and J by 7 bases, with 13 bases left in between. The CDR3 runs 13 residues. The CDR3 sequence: CASSGGPRGTQYF. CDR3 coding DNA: TGTGCCAGCAGTGGCGGACCGAGAGGGACCCAGTACTTC.

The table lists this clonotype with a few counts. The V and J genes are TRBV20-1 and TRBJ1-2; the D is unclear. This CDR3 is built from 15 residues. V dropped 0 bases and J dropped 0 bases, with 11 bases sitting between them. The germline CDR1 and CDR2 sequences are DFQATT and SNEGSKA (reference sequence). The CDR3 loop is CSARDWAPTNYGYTF. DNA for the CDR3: TGCAGTGCTAGAGATTGGGCCCCTACTAACTATGGCTACACCTTC.

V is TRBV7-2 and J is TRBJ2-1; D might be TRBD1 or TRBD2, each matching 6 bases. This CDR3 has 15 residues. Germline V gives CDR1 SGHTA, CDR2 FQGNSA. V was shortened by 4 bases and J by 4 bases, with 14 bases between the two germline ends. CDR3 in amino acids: CASSSSGAIYNEQFF. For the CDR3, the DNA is TGTGCCAGCAGCTCTTCGGGGGCCATTTACAATGAGCAGTTCTTC.